A single sample is the source of the 30 T cell receptor beta chains below, sequenced in a study of CD8 T cell repertoires and HIV-1 epitope variants. Their specific antigens are unknown. Profiling relied on immunoSEQ multiplex PCR, and the TCRdb table lists in-frame clones only, not all of them. The repertoire has thousands of clones, 66% of them found once; the top ten carry 35% to 50%. The sequenced sample was cultured CD8+ T cells derived from PBMCs. The receptors shown here come from a male donor with HIV.

The rearrangement links TRBV2 to TRBJ2-2; D is uncertain. V lost 8 bases, J lost 6 bases, and 10 bases lay in between. The CDR3 has 12 residues. Per the germline V gene, CDR1 is SNHLY and CDR2 is FYNNEI. CDR3 sequence (DNA): TGTGCCAGCGGCCCAGCGCCCGGGGAGCTGTTTTTT. It yields the protein CASGPAPGELFF.

This clone was counted once. The chain uses TRBV7-2 and TRBJ2-7, with a tentative D call TRBD2 (5 bases). The CDR3 consists of 15 residues. V was shortened by 2 bases and J by 4 bases, with 15 bases between the two germline ends. CDR1 is SGHTA and CDR2 is FQGNSA in the germline V gene. The CDR3 loop is CASSLHSGGLYEQYF. The CDR3 DNA reads TGTGCCAGCAGCTTACACAGCGGAGGATTGTACGAGCAGTACTTC.

V gene TRBV9 combines with J gene TRBJ2-1, with TRBD2 identical over 13 bases. Trimming at V came to 4 bases and at J to 3 bases, leaving 7 bases not matched to a gene. CDR1 is SGDLS and CDR2 is YYNGEE in the germline V gene. The CDR3 is made up of 17 amino acids. The CDR3 DNA reads TGTGCCAGCAGCATCTCCGGGACTAGCGGGGACTACAATGAGCAGTTCTTC. This encodes CASSISGTSGDYNEQFF.

This clone has just a few counts. V and J are TRBV21-1 and TRBJ1-6; the table's D call, TRBD1, has no DNA check behind it. TRBV21-1 is listed as a pseudogene. The CDR3 loop spans 15 amino acids. CDR3 residues: CASSSQGLENSPLHF. CDR3 sequence (DNA): TGTGCCAGCAGCAGCCAGGGGCTTGAGAATTCACCCCTCCACTTT.

J is TRBJ2-1 and V is TRBV2; 10 nucleotides align to TRBD2. V was pared by 0 bases and J by 5 bases, with 4 bases of the junction left unmatched. The CDR3 contains 16 residues. The V gene's germline CDR1 is SNHLY and CDR2 FYNNEI. The CDR3: CASSEAPSGSDNEQFF. CDR3 DNA: TGTGCCAGCAGTGAAGCCCCTAGCGGGAGTGACAATGAGCAGTTCTTC.

The genes are TRBV19 and TRBJ2-2, with TRBD1 as a possible D gene (6 bases). The CDR3 sequence is 14 residues long. Germline CDR1 LNHDA, CDR2 SQIVND (reference sequence). The V end lost 6 bases, the J end lost 4 bases, and 12 bases lay between the germline ends. CDR3 sequence (DNA): TGTGCCAGTAGACCGGGACACATCACCGGGGAGCTGTTTTTT. This encodes CASRPGHITGELFF. The variable domain in full, completed from reference TRBV19 and TRBJ2-2, reads DGGITQSPKYLFRKEGQNVTLSCEQNLNHDAMYWYRQDPGQGLRLIYYSQIVNDFQKGDIAEGYSVSREKKESFPLTVTSAQKNPTAFYLCASRPGHITGELFFGEGSRLTVL.

This clone has just a few counts. At one end, the junction sequence differs from germline, possibly due to a read error. The V gene is TRBV27, the J gene TRBJ1-6; 10 bases agree with TRBD1. The CDR3 is 15 residues long. CDR1 is MNHEY and CDR2 is SMNVEV in the germline V gene (reference sequence). The CDR3 DNA sequence: TGTGCCAGCGGTTTATCCGGGACAGGGGTTTCACCCCTCCACTTT. This gives the protein CASGLSGTGVSPLHF.

The chain employs TRBV7-3 and TRBJ2-1; no clear D gene. The V gene's germline CDR1 is SGHTA and CDR2 FQGTGA. The V and J ends lost 5 bases and 0 bases respectively, with 11 bases between them. The CDR3 spans 15 residues. The CDR3 sequence is CASSQYVGSYNEQFF. The CDR3 DNA reads as TGTGCCAGCAGCCAATATGTAGGCTCCTACAATGAGCAGTTCTTC.

The chain recombines TRBV7-6 with TRBJ2-5; 8 bases map to TRBD1. The ends lost 0 bases at V and 4 bases at J; junction bases unmatched: 10. Germline CDR1 SGHVS, CDR2 FNYEAQ. This CDR3 has 17 residues. The CDR3 DNA reads as TGTGCCAGCAGCTTAGCCCGGGACAGGAGTGGGAGAGAGACCCAGTACTTC. The encoded protein is CASSLARDRSGRETQYF.

V and J are TRBV6-6 and TRBJ2-2; the D gene is possibly TRBD2 (6 bases). The CDR3 sequence is 15 residues long. Germline V gene data show CDR1 as MNHNY and CDR2 as SVGAGI (reference sequence). V lost 1 base, J lost 1 base, and 7 bases lay in between. Here the CDR3 DNA reads TGTGCCAGCAGTTACTTGGGGGGGAACACCGGGGAGCTGTTTTTT. It yields the protein CASSYLGGNTGELFF.

The chain links TRBV10-1 to TRBJ2-7, with 7 positions matching TRBD2. With 4 bases clipped from V and 4 bases from J, the junction kept 4 bases outside the gene matches. The CDR3 loop spans 13 amino acids. Germline V lookup: CDR1 WNHNN, CDR2 SYGVQD (reference sequence). The CDR3, as DNA: TGCGCCAGCAGTGGGGACTATTTTTACGAGCAGTACTTC. It translates to CASSGDYFYEQYF.

The rearrangement joins TRBV6-1 to TRBJ2-2; the match to TRBD2 covers 10 bases. This CDR3 is 14 amino acids long. V lost 7 bases, J lost 3 bases, and 2 bases stayed unmatched. Germline values: CDR1 MNHNS, CDR2 SASEGT. In nucleotides, the CDR3 is TGTGCCAGCATTCTAGCGGGGGACACCGGGGAGCTGTTTTTT. Protein: CASILAGDTGELFF.

This sequence joins TRBV28 and TRBJ2-1; D is unclear. CDR3 length: 14 residues. Germline lookup yields CDR1 MDHEN and CDR2 SYDVKM. Trimming shortened V by 3 bases and J by 5 bases, and 11 bases separated the two germline ends. DNA for the CDR3: TGTGCCAGCAGTTTCAGCCTTACCAACAATGAGCAGTTCTTC. It specifies CASSFSLTNNEQFF.

This chain links TRBV13 with TRBJ2-7; TRBD2 agrees at 10 bases. Germline assignment: CDR1 PRHDT and CDR2 FYEKMQ (reference sequence). The CDR3 extends over 14 amino acids. V was clipped by 5 bases and J by 4 bases; unmatched bases: 5. The CDR3 DNA follows: TGTGCCAGCAGCACTAGCGGGACTTCGTACGAGCAGTACTTC. Its protein product is CASSTSGTSYEQYF.

This clone was seen a few times. This rearrangement joins TRBV13 to TRBJ2-7; D not certain. The CDR3 consists of 14 residues. Germline V lookup: CDR1 PRHDT, CDR2 FYEKMQ (reference sequence). V lost 2 bases, J lost 2 bases, and 10 bases lay in between. The CDR3 nucleotides are TGTGCCAGCAGCTTAACGCAGGCCACCTACGAGCAGTACTTC. It translates to CASSLTQATYEQYF.

In DNA, the CDR3 is TGTGCCAGCAGTCACGGGGGAAACACCGGGGAGCTGTTTTTT. Amino acid sequence: CASSHGGNTGELFF. V is TRBV28 and J is TRBJ2-2; TRBD2 might be the D (6 bases). V dropped 5 bases and J dropped 2 bases, with 9 bases sitting between them. The CDR3 length is 14 residues. Germline values: CDR1 MDHEN, CDR2 SYDVKM.

This rearrangement joins TRBV28 to TRBJ2-7; D possibly corresponds to TRBD2 (6 bases). Germline CDR1 MDHEN, CDR2 SYDVKM. CDR3 length equals 14 residues. The ends were cut back, 5 bases at V and 5 bases at J, with 16 bases in the middle. The CDR3 DNA sequence: TGTGCCAGCAGTGGGGCCAGGGAGGAAAACGAGCAGTACTTC. It is translated as CASSGAREENEQYF.

This clone was found a few times. The CDR3, as DNA: TGTGCCAGCAGTACAGGGGGCACTGAAGCTTTCTTT. Translated, it gives CASSTGGTEAFF. The V and J genes are TRBV6-6 and TRBJ1-1; 8 nucleotides match TRBD1. V shed 5 bases, J shed 4 bases, and the junction held 0 bases outside the gene matches. Germline CDR1 MNHNY, CDR2 SVGAGI (reference sequence). This CDR3 has 12 residues.

The chain has TRBV7-9 and TRBJ1-2; TRBD1 is a possible D gene (5 bases). The CDR3 extends over 15 amino acids. The germline V gene has CDR1 SEHNR and CDR2 FQNEAQ (reference sequence). The V end lost 4 bases, the J end lost 5 bases, and 17 bases lay between the germline ends. Written as DNA, the CDR3 is TGTGCCAGCAGCTACCCAACGACGGGGACTTATGGCTACACCTTC. Its translation: CASSYPTTGTYGYTF.

This chain links TRBV9 with TRBJ1-3; D possibly corresponds to TRBD1 (6 bases). The CDR3 length is 13 residues. Trimming stripped 4 bases from V and 8 bases from J, with 13 bases between. The germline V gene encodes CDR1 SGDLS and CDR2 YYNGEE. CDR3 residues: CASSSHRVDTIYF. The CDR3 DNA follows: TGTGCCAGCAGCTCCCACAGGGTGGACACCATATATTTT. The entire variable domain, with the rest obtained from reference TRBV9 and TRBJ1-3, is as follows: DSGVTQTPKHLITATGQRVTLRCSPRSGDLSVYWYQQSLDQGLQFLIQYYNGEERAKGNILERFSAQQFPDLHSELNLSSLELGDSALYFCASSSHRVDTIYFGEGSWLTVV.

This clone showed up just a few times. CDR3 DNA: TGTGCCAGCAGCTCCCGGGCCTCCTACGAGCAGTACTTC. It translates to CASSSRASYEQYF. The chain recombines TRBV28 with TRBJ2-7; D gene unclear. Trimming removed 6 bases from V and 0 bases from J, with 9 bases in between. The CDR3 is 13 residues long. Germline CDR1 and CDR2: MDHEN and SYDVKM.

The V call is TRBV7-3, the J call TRBJ2-7, with TRBD1 identical over 7 bases. Per the germline V gene, CDR1 is SGHTA and CDR2 is FQGTGA. The J segment lost 6 bases and the V segment lost 4 bases, leaving 3 bases of the junction unmatched. The CDR3 totals 12 residues. CDR3 residues: CASSWTGGEQYF. In nucleotides, the CDR3 is TGTGCCAGCAGCTGGACAGGCGGCGAGCAGTACTTC.

The rearrangement uses TRBV11-2 and TRBJ2-2; D might be TRBD1 (6 bases). Germline CDR1 reads SGHAT; CDR2 reads FQNNGV. V lost 5 bases and J lost 4, with 23 bases in between. This CDR3 region has 18 residues. The CDR3 loop is CASSPPEEQGVGTGELFF. In nucleotides, the CDR3 is TGTGCCAGCAGCCCGCCGGAGGAACAGGGTGTAGGCACCGGGGAGCTGTTTTTT.

The J gene is TRBJ2-1, the V gene TRBV7-2, with a weak D call TRBD2 (6 bases). Trimming took 1 base from V and 7 from J, leaving 8 bases between them. Germline lookup yields CDR1 SGHTA and CDR2 FQGNSA. The length of the CDR3 is 13 residues. The CDR3 sequence: CASSLGGENEQFF. The CDR3 DNA reads TGTGCCAGCAGCTTAGGCGGGGAAAATGAGCAGTTCTTC.

The chain is built from TRBV5-6 and TRBJ1-1; D remains ambiguous. Germline CDR1 and CDR2: SGHDT and YYEEEE. The V gene lost 3 bases and the J gene lost 0 bases, with 6 bases spanning the gap. This CDR3 spans 13 amino acids. The CDR3 DNA is TGTGCCAGCAGCTGGGCTTTGAACACTGAAGCTTTCTTT. It translates to CASSWALNTEAFF.

The genes are TRBV7-9 and TRBJ1-3; no firm D call. The CDR3 covers 12 residues. Trimming cost V 8 bases and J 0 bases, with 5 bases left between them. CDR1 SEHNR and CDR2 FQNEAQ come from the germline V gene (reference sequence). The CDR3 DNA is TGTGCCAGCTTAGGCTCTGGAAACACCATATATTTT. This encodes CASLGSGNTIYF.

The chain combines TRBV9 with TRBJ2-1; D may be TRBD2 (5 bases). CDR1 and CDR2 from the germline V gene are SGDLS and YYNGEE. The CDR3 extends over 17 amino acids. Trimming left V 0 bases short and J 8 bases short, with 21 bases between. The CDR3 here is CASSVGGAAGPGDEQFF. In nucleotides, the CDR3 is TGTGCCAGCAGCGTAGGGGGAGCCGCGGGCCCTGGAGATGAGCAGTTCTTC.

V is TRBV4-2 and J is TRBJ1-2; the match to TRBD1 covers 9 bases. Germline V gene sequence: CDR1 LGHNA, CDR2 YNFKEQ. This CDR3 is 15 amino acids long. The ends lost 0 bases at V and 3 bases at J; junction bases unmatched: 2. DNA of the CDR3: TGTGCCAGCAGCCAAGATGACAGGGGGGACTATGGCTACACCTTC. It translates to CASSQDDRGDYGYTF.

This clone is classed as medium-sized. The chain has TRBV9 and TRBJ1-4, with TRBD1 matching over 7 bases. Trimming removed 4 bases from V and 3 bases from J; junction bases left unmatched: 6. The CDR3 spans 15 residues. In germline, CDR1 is SGDLS, CDR2 YYNGEE. DNA for the CDR3: TGTGCCAGCAGCCCAAGGGACAGTTCTAATGAAAAACTGTTTTTT. Protein: CASSPRDSSNEKLFF.

This clone was recorded once. The chain has TRBV4-2 and TRBJ2-5; no definite D call. The DNA matches TRBJ2-7 better at its end, which makes the J call doubtful. The CDR3 runs to 15 residues. Germline loops: CDR1 LGHNA, CDR2 YNFKEQ. The CDR3 reads CASSQGDNGLYEQYF. The CDR3 nucleotides are TGTGCCAGCAGCCAAGGGGATAACGGCCTCTACGAGCAGTACTTC.